Below, one T cell receptor beta chain is given with its context. The antigen this receptor binds is unknown. No clone much larger than this one lies a single base away; base qualities are absent. The data were taken from a study of CD8 T cells in Susac syndrome (dated by TCRdb to 2018 to 2020). Regarding the study in general: Whether CD8+ T cell activation and differentiation in Susac syndrome was antigen driven was tested using repertoire sequencing. The study compared CD8+ T cell repertoire clonality among over 9 healthy donors, 14 Susac syndrome patients and 15 or so multiple sclerosis patients.

From a lookup of the germline V gene (reference sequence), CDR1 and CDR2 are GTSNPN and SVGIG. The CDR3 measures 12 amino acids from cysteine to phenylalanine. The entry retains the CDR3 DNA only, 36 bases that are in frame from base 1. V lost 2 bases and J lost 3 bases; the stretch between them is 8 bases long. Peripheral blood CD8+ and CD4+ T cells from healthy donors, Susac syndrome patients and multiple sclerosis patients were profiled by high-throughput TCR beta sequencing. The multiple sclerosis controls were treatment-naive patients whose relapsing-remitting disease, either stable or active, fulfilled the revised McDonald criteria. Bulk CD8+ and CD4+ T cells were purified by magnetic negative isolation, whereas CD8+ TEMRA cells were enriched by FACS. Blood was collected in EDTA tubes and processed within 24 hours, with PBMCs isolated through density gradient centrifugation. PBMCs intended for TCR sequencing were cryopreserved in liquid nitrogen and were subsequently thawed in a 37 degrees C water bath. A purity of at least 90% was achieved for sorted or isolated CD4+, CD8+ and CD8+ TEMRA cells.

Beyond this particular receptor, the publication reports: The number of individuals in the TCR sequencing and HLA analysis was acknowledged as relatively small.

RNA was extracted using the RNeasy kit, and roughly 0.5 to 1 microgram was reverse transcribed with random hexamers. The immunoSEQ multiplex PCR assay, which covers 54 Vbeta and 13 Jbeta segments, was used to amplify TCR beta CDR3 regions. PCR amplification bias was corrected by using a synthetic template baseline for primer optimization and computational correction. The authors processed their data as follows. Reads were assigned to V, D and J genes according to IMGT and analyzed in immunoSEQ Analyzer, with only productive sequences retained. To calculate clonality, Shannon entropy was normalized by log2 of the number of productive unique sequences and then subtracted from one. For each patient and control, public and private clones were evaluated among the 100 most prevalent clones. Clones were defined as Susac-specific if absent from the healthy and MS cohorts, from over a thousand published viral clones and from other ImmuneACCESS disease sequences. TCRdb's own reprocessing of the public reads used fastp at Q25 and MiXCR and kept productive beta chains. Each record represents a unique CDR3 protein, reported with the most common genes and DNA among its rows. TCRdb, rather than the study authors, made the V and J calls. The sample has about 430,000 distinct CDR3 sequences on record, roughly 85% of them singletons. About 0.1% of the sample lies in the top ten.

Here the chain combines TRBV30 and TRBJ2-7; no D gene is confidently identified. This TCR came from a human donor with multiple sclerosis. Sequenced input: CD8+ T cells from PBMCs. Read as DNA, the sequence is TGTGCCTGGAGTATTACAAGCTACGAGCAGTACTTC. It specifies CAWSITSYEQYF.